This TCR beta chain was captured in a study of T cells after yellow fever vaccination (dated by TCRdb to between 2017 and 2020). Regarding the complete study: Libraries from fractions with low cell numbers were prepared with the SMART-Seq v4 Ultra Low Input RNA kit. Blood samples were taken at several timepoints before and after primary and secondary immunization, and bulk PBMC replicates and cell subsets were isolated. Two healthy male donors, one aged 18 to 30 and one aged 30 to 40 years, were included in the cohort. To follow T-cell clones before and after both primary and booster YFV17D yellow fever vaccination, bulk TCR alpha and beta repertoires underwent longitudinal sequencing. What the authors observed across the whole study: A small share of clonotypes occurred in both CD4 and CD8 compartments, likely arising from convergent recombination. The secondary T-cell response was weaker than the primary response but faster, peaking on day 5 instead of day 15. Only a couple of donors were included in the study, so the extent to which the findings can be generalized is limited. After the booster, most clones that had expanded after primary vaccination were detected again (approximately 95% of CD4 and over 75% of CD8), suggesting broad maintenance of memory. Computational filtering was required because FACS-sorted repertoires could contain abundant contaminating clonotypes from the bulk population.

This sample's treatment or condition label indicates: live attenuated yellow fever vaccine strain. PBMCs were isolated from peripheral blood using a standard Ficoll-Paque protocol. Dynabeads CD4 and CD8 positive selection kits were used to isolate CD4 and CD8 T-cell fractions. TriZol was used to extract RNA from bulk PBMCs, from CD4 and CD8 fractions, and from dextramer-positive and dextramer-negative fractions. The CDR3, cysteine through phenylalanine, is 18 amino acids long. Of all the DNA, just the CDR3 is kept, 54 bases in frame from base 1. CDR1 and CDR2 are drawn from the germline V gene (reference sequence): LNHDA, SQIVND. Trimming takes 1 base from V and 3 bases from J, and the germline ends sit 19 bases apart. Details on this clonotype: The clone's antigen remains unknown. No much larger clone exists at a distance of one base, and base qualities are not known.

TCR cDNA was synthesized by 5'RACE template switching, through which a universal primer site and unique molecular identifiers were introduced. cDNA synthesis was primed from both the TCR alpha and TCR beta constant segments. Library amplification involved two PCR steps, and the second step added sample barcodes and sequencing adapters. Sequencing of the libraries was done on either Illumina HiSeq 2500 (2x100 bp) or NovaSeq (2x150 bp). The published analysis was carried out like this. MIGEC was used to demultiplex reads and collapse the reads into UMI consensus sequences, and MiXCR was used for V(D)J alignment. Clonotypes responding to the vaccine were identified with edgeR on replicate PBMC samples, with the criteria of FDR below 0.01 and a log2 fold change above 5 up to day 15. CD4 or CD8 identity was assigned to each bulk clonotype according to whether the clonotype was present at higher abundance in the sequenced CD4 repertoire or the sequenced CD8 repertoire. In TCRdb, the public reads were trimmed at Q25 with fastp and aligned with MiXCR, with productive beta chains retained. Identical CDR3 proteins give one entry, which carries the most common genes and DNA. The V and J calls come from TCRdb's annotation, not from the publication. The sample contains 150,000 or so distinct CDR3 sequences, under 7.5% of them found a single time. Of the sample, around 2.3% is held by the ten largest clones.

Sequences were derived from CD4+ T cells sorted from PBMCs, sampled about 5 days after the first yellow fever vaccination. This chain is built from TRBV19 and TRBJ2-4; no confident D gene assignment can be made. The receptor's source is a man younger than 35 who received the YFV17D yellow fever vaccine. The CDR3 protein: CASSIGFRAPRRKNIQYF. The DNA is TGTGCCAGTAGTATAGGTTTCCGGGCACCCAGACGCAAAAACATTCAGTACTTC.